The 20 T cell receptor beta chains below all came from one sample that was sequenced in a study of human T cells and chemical hapten exposure. Regarding time point: patch test 1, 2 weeks after DPC sensitization. Treatment here: therapeutic diphenylcyclopropenone sensitization with weekly scalp DPC. The study extracted total RNA from unfractionated whole blood. TCRdb reprocessed the RACE reads via MiXCR and lists one record per CDR3 protein. The sample contains roughly 38,000 distinct CDR3 sequences, under 4.5% of which appear only once. The source was whole blood, collected in connection with sensitization to the hapten diphenylcyclopropenone (DPC). The source of these receptors is a man aged 50-60 years with alopecia areata. Some clones in this sample may be carry-over from other donors' samples.

This clonotype has a handful of counts. The genes are TRBV28 and TRBJ2-3, with no clear D. Germline V gene data show CDR1 as MDHEN and CDR2 as SYDVKM. The CDR3 has 16 amino acids. V lost 8 bases, J lost 3 bases, and 21 bases lay in between. The CDR3 reads CASDIIGEADTDTQYF. The CDR3, as DNA: TGTGCCAGCGATATTATCGGAGAGGCCGATACAGATACGCAGTATTTT.

This clonotype came up many times. This chain links TRBV7-2 with TRBJ1-2, with TRBD1 matching 7 bases. This CDR3 comprises 18 residues. Germline trimming cut 2 bases from V and 0 bases from J; bases unmatched to any gene: 12. Germline CDR1 SGHTA, CDR2 FQGNSA. The CDR3 DNA follows: TGTGCCAGCAGCTTAAGGCGGGACAGTAAAGTGACTAACTATGGCTACACCTTC. Translation gives CASSLRRDSKVTNYGYTF.

The table lists this clonotype with many counts. The V call is TRBV25-1, the J call TRBJ2-3; 10 bases map to TRBD2. Germline V gene lookup returns CDR1 MGHDK and CDR2 SYGVNS. This CDR3 has 17 amino acids. J lost 1 base, V lost 4 bases, and 8 bases had no gene match. The CDR3 bases are TGTGCCAGCAGTGGTGAGCTAGCGGGAGTGGGCACAGATACGCAGTATTTT. This translates into CASSGELAGVGTDTQYF.

This clonotype was counted at least ten times. The V call is TRBV12-3 or TRBV12-4, the J call TRBJ1-2; D perhaps matches TRBD1 (6 bases). CDR3 length: 13 residues. Between the trimmed V and J ends, which lost 1 base and 6 bases, there was a span of 9 bases. The chain's CDR3 is CASSLGDTHGYTF. For the CDR3, the DNA is TGTGCCAGCAGTTTAGGGGACACACATGGCTACACCTTC.

There are many counts of this clonotype. The chain carries TRBV9 and TRBJ2-4; tentatively, D is TRBD2 (5 bases). CDR1 is SGDLS, CDR2 YYNGEE, per germline. The CDR3 is 15 residues long. V dropped 4 bases and J dropped 1 base, with 12 bases sitting between them. The CDR3 here is CASSPERGAKNIQYF. CDR3 in DNA: TGTGCCAGCAGCCCCGAGCGCGGGGCCAAAAACATTCAGTACTTC.

This clonotype has a count of ten or more. The rearrangement joins TRBV20-1 to TRBJ1-2; D is undetermined. Germline lookup yields CDR1 DFQATT and CDR2 SNEGSKA (reference sequence). The CDR3 has 12 residues. The V end was cut by 4 bases, the J end by 6 bases, with 12 bases between. CDR3 in DNA: TGCAGTGCTACCCCAGACCTGGATGGCTACACCTTC. Translation: CSATPDLDGYTF.

The J gene is TRBJ1-2, the V gene TRBV29-1; the D is unclear. Trimming shortened V by 4 bases and J by 0 bases, and 6 bases separated the two germline ends. CDR1 SQVTM and CDR2 ANQGSEA come from the germline V gene. CDR3 length: 12 residues. The DNA of the CDR3 is TGCAGCGTTGTTTTAGCTAACTATGGCTACACCTTC. Amino acid sequence: CSVVLANYGYTF.

The chain uses TRBV29-1 and TRBJ2-1; maybe TRBD1 (5 bases). Germline V gene sequence: CDR1 SQVTM, CDR2 ANQGSEA. This CDR3 spans 14 amino acids. The germline V and J ends were trimmed by 1 base and 5 bases, with 12 bases remaining between them. CDR3: CSVEVTDTHNEQFF. The DNA for the CDR3 is TGCAGCGTTGAAGTAACGGACACCCACAATGAGCAGTTCTTC.

There are many counts of this clonotype. V gene TRBV28 combines with J gene TRBJ2-7; D tentatively reads TRBD1 or TRBD2 (6 bases each). CDR3 length equals 13 residues. The germline CDR1 and CDR2 sequences are MDHEN and SYDVKM. Trimming took off 10 bases at V and 2 bases at J, with 15 bases between the two ends. The CDR3 loop is CATRGGGTYEQYF. CDR3 in DNA: TGTGCCACCAGAGGGGGAGGAACCTACGAGCAGTACTTC. Full variable domain (remainder filled in from reference TRBV28 and TRBJ2-7): DVKVTQSSRYLVKRTGEKVFLECVQDMDHENMFWYRQDPGLGLRLIYFSYDVKMKEKGDIPEGYSVSREKKERFSLILESASTNQTSMYLCATRGGGTYEQYFGPGTRLTVT.

This clonotype was observed many times. The V gene is TRBV19, the J gene TRBJ2-3; 13 bases line up with TRBD2. The CDR3 covers 18 residues. Germline V gene data show CDR1 as LNHDA and CDR2 as SQIVND (reference sequence). V was clipped by 4 bases and J by 1 base; unmatched bases: 8. The CDR3 DNA reads TGTGCCAGTAGTACCACTAGCGGGAGGGGATTGGGCACAGATACGCAGTATTTT. Translating it yields CASSTTSGRGLGTDTQYF.

This clonotype was seen a handful of times. J is TRBJ2-1 and V is TRBV2; D is tentatively TRBD1 or TRBD2 (6 bases each). The CDR3 extends over 14 amino acids. CDR1 is SNHLY and CDR2 is FYNNEI in the germline V gene. V was pared by 2 bases and J by 9 bases, with 14 bases between. CDR3 sequence (DNA): TGTGCCAGCAGTGAAATGGGGGGCCGAGGTGAGCAGTTCTTC. Translated, it gives CASSEMGGRGEQFF.

This clonotype appeared many times. The J gene is TRBJ2-1, the V gene TRBV29-1; the D is unclear. The CDR3 is 12 amino acids. V lost 7 bases and J 0 bases, leaving 7 bases between the germline ends. The germline CDR1 and CDR2 sequences are SQVTM and ANQGSEA. The CDR3: CSAQSSYNEQFF. The CDR3 DNA reads TGCAGCGCACAAAGCTCCTACAATGAGCAGTTCTTC.

This clonotype appeared many times. The rearrangement joins TRBV3-1 to TRBJ2-3; 7 bases fit TRBD2. In germline, CDR1 is LGHDT, CDR2 YNNKEL (reference sequence). The V gene end was trimmed by 1 base and the J gene end by 2 bases; junction bases not matched to a gene: 3. The CDR3 is 15 amino acids. CDR3 protein: CASSQAGGTTDTQYF. The CDR3 DNA follows: TGTGCCAGCAGCCAAGCGGGAGGCACCACAGATACGCAGTATTTT.

This clonotype was counted many times. This chain connects TRBV11-2 to TRBJ2-3; 9 bases fit TRBD2. This CDR3 is 15 amino acids long. Looked up from germline, CDR1 is SGHAT and CDR2 is FQNNGV. V lost 5 bases, J lost 2 bases, and 5 bases stayed unmatched. CDR3 region: CASSPLAGATDTQYF. The CDR3 DNA reads as TGTGCCAGCAGCCCTTTAGCGGGAGCCACAGATACGCAGTATTTT.

This clonotype has a count of ten or more. J is TRBJ2-1 and V is TRBV27; 7 bases align to TRBD1. Unmatched junction bases numbered 4, after V lost 5 bases and J lost 6 bases. The CDR3 loop spans 13 amino acids. CDR1 is MNHEY and CDR2 is SMNVEV in the germline V gene (reference sequence). Written as DNA, the CDR3 is TGTGCCAGCAGTAAACAGGGGAGCAATGAGCAGTTCTTC. Its protein product is CASSKQGSNEQFF.

Ten or more counts support this clonotype. This sequence joins TRBV12-3 or TRBV12-4 and TRBJ1-3; tentatively, D is TRBD1 (6 bases). V was trimmed by 6 bases and J by 0 bases, leaving 18 bases between them. The CDR3 spans 17 residues. The DNA of the CDR3 is TGTGCCAGCAGCGACAACTACAGGGTTGGCTCTGGAAACACCATATATTTT. Protein sequence: CASSDNYRVGSGNTIYF.

This clonotype was observed at least ten times. The genes are TRBV6-2 or TRBV6-3 and TRBJ2-1, with D perhaps given as TRBD1 or TRBD2 (5 bases each). The germline V gene encodes CDR1 MNHEY and CDR2 SVGEGT. V lost 4 bases to trimming and J lost 8 bases, with 15 bases between them. CDR3 length: 14 amino acids. This CDR3 reads CASSSGPPVDEQFF. The CDR3 region has the DNA TGTGCCAGCAGTTCGGGACCCCCGGTGGATGAGCAGTTCTTC.

J is TRBJ2-1 and V is TRBV28, with 16 bases identical to TRBD2. J gave up 0 bases and V 2 bases, and 4 bases lay outside the gene matches. CDR1 is MDHEN, CDR2 SYDVKM, per germline. The CDR3 runs to 19 residues. CDR3 sequence (DNA): TGTGCCAGCAGTTTAGCGGGACTAGCGGGAGGGAGCTCCTACAATGAGCAGTTCTTC. The encoded protein is CASSLAGLAGGSSYNEQFF.

This clonotype has at least ten counts. At one boundary the junction diverges from the germline segment, which might be a read error. The chain couples TRBV5-1 to TRBJ1-1; no definite D call. The CDR3 is 13 residues long. Germline V gives CDR1 SGHRS, CDR2 YFSETQ. In nucleotides, the CDR3 is TGCGCCAGCAGCTTGGTTGAGAACACTGAAGCTCTCTTT. Its protein product is CASSLVENTEALF.

This clonotype was seen at least ten times. The rearrangement joins TRBV10-3 to TRBJ2-3, with D possibly being TRBD1 (6 bases). The CDR3 extends over 12 amino acids. Looked up from germline, CDR1 is ENHRY and CDR2 is SYGVKD. V dropped 6 bases and J dropped 7 bases, with 11 bases sitting between them. The CDR3 loop is CAISVDRNTQYF. DNA of the CDR3: TGTGCCATCAGCGTAGACAGGAATACGCAGTATTTT.